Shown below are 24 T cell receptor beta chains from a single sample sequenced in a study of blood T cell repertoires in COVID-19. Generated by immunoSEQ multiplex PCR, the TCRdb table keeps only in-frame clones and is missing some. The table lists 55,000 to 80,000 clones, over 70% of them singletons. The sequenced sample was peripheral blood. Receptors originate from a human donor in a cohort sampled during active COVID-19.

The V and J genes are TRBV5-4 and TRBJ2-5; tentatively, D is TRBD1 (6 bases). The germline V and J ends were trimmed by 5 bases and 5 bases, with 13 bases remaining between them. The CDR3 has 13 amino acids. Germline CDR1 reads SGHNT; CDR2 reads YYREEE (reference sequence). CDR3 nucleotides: TGTGCCAGCAGTACCACAGGGTCGGAGACCCAGTACTTC. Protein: CASSTTGSETQYF.

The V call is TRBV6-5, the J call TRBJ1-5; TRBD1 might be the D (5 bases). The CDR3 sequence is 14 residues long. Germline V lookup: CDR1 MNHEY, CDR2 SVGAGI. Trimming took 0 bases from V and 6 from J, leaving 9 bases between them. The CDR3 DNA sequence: TGTGCCAGCAGTTACTCCAACGGGGGTCAGCCCCAGCATTTT. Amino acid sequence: CASSYSNGGQPQHF.

This chain's CDR3 is CASSPGETQYF. The CDR3 DNA sequence: TGTGCCAGCAGCCCCGGAGAGACCCAGTACTTC. The V gene is TRBV3-1 (or the pseudogene TRBV3-2), the J gene TRBJ2-5, with unresolved D. The CDR3 loop spans 11 amino acids. Trimming stripped 4 bases from V and 4 bases from J, with 4 bases between. Germline CDR1 is LGHDT and CDR2 is YNNKEL (reference sequence).

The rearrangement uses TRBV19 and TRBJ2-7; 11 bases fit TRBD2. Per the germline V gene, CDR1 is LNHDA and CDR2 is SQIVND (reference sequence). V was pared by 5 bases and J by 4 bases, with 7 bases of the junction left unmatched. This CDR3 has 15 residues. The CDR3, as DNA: TGTGCCAGTAGTCCAACCGGGACTAGCGGATACGAGCAGTACTTC. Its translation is CASSPTGTSGYEQYF.

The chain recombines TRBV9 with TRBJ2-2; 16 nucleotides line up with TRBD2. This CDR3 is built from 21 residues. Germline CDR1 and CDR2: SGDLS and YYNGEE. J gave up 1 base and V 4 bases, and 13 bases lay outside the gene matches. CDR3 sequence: CASSPFPGLAGGLRNTGELFF. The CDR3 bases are TGTGCCAGCAGCCCATTTCCGGGACTAGCGGGGGGGCTGAGGAACACCGGGGAGCTGTTTTTT.

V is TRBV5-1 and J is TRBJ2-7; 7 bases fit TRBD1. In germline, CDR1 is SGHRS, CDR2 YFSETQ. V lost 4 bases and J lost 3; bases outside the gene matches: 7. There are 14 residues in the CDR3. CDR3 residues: CASSETGFFYEQYF. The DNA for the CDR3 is TGCGCCAGCAGCGAGACAGGGTTCTTCTACGAGCAGTACTTC.

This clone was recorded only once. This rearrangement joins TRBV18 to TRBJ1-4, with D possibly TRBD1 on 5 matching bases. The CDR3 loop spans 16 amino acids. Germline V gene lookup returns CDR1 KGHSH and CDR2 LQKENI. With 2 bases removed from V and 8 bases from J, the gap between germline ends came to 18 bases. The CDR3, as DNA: TGTGCCAGCTCACCAGTCTGGGCAGGGTCCCTAGAAAAACTGTTTTTT. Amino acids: CASSPVWAGSLEKLFF.

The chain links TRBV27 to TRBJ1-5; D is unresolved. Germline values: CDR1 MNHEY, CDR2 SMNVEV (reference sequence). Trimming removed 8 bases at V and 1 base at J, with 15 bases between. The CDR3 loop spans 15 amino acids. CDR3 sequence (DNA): TGTGCCAGCGGAGAAGTCAGTCCAAGCAATCAGCCCCAGCATTTT. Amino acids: CASGEVSPSNQPQHF.

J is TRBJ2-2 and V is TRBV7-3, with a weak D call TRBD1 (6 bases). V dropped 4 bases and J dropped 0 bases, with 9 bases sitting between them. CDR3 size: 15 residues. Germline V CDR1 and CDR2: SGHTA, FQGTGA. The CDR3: CASSSGQTNTGELFF. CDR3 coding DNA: TGTGCCAGCAGCTCCGGACAGACGAACACCGGGGAGCTGTTTTTT.

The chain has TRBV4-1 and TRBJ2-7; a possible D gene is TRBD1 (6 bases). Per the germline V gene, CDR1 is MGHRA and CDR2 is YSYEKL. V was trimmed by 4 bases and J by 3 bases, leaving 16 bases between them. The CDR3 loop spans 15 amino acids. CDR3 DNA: TGCGCCAGCAGCCCGTTACCGGGACAAGTCTACGAGCAGTACTTC. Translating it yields CASSPLPGQVYEQYF.

The CDR3 nucleotides read TGTGCCACCAGCAGTCGACAGGGGGCTCTGGGTGGCTACACCTTC. Translated: CATSSRQGALGGYTF. The chain uses TRBV15 and TRBJ1-2, with 10 positions matching TRBD1. With 3 bases clipped from V and 7 bases from J, the junction kept 8 bases outside the gene matches. The V gene's germline CDR1 is LNHNV and CDR2 YYDKDF (reference sequence). This CDR3 contains 15 residues.

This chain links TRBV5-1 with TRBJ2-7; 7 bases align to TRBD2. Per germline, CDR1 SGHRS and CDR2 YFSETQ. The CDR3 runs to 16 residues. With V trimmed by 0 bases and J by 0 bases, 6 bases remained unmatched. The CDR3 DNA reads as TGCGCCAGCAGCTTGGATATTACTAGCGCCTCCTACGAGCAGTACTTC. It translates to CASSLDITSASYEQYF.

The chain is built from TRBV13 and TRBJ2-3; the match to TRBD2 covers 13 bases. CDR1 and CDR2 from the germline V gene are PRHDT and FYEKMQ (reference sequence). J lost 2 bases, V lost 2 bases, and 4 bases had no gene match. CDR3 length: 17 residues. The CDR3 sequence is CASSLRLAGGTTDTQYF. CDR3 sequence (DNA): TGTGCCAGCAGCTTAAGACTAGCGGGGGGTACCACAGATACGCAGTATTTT.

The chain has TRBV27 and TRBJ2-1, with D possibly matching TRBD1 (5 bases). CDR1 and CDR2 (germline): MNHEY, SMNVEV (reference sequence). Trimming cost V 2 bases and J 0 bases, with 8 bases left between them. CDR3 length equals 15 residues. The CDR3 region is CASSLTGFSYNEQFF. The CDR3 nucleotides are TGTGCCAGCAGTTTAACAGGATTCTCCTACAATGAGCAGTTCTTC.

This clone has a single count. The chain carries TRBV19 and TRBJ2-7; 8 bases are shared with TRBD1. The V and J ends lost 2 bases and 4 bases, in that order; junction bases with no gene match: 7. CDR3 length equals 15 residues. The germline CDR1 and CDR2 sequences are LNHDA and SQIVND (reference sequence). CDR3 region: CASSIPRQGTYEQYF. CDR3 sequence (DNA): TGTGCCAGTAGTATACCGAGACAGGGGACGTACGAGCAGTACTTC. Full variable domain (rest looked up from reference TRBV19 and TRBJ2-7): DGGITQSPKYLFRKEGQNVTLSCEQNLNHDAMYWYRQDPGQGLRLIYYSQIVNDFQKGDIAEGYSVSREKKESFPLTVTSAQKNPTAFYLCASSIPRQGTYEQYFGPGTRLTVT.

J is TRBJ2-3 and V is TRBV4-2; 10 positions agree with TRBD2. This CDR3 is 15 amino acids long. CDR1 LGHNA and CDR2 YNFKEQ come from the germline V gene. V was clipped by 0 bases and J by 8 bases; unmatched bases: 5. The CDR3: CASSQDASGRATQYF. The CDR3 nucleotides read TGTGCCAGCAGCCAAGATGCGAGCGGGAGGGCTACGCAGTATTTT.

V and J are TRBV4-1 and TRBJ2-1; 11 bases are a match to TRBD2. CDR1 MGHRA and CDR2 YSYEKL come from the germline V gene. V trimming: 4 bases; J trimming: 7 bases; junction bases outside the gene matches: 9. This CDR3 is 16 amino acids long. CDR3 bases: TGCGCCAGCAGCCCTCGACTAGCGGGACTTGGAAATGAGCAGTTCTTC. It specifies CASSPRLAGLGNEQFF.

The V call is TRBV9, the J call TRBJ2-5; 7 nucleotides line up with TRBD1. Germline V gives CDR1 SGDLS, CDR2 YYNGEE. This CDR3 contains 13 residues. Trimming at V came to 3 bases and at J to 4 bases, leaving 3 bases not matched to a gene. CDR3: CASSARGIETQYF. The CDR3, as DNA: TGTGCCAGCAGCGCCAGGGGGATAGAGACCCAGTACTTC.

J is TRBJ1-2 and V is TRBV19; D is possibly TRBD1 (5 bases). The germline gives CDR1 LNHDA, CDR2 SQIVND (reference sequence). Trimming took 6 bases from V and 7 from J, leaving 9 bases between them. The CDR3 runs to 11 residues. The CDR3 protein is CASSLQGGYTF. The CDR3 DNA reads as TGTGCCAGTAGCCTCCAGGGTGGCTACACCTTC. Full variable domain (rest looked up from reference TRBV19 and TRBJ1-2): DGGITQSPKYLFRKEGQNVTLSCEQNLNHDAMYWYRQDPGQGLRLIYYSQIVNDFQKGDIAEGYSVSREKKESFPLTVTSAQKNPTAFYLCASSLQGGYTFGSGTRLTVV.

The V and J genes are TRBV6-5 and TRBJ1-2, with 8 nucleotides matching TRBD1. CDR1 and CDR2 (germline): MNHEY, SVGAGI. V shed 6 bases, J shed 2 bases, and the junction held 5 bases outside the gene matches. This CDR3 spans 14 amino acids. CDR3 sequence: CASSLGQGNYGYTF. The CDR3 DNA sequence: TGTGCCAGCAGCTTAGGACAGGGCAACTATGGCTACACCTTC.

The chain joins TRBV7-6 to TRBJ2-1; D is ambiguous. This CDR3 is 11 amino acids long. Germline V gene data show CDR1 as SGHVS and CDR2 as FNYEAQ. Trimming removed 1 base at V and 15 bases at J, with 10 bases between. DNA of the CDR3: TGTGCCAGCAGCTTAGGGTCGGCGGCGTTCTTC. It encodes CASSLGSAAFF.

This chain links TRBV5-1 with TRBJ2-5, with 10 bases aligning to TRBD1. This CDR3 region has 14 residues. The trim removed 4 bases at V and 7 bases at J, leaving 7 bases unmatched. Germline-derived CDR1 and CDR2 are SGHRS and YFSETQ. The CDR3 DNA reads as TGCGCCAGCAGCGAAGGACAGGGGGTCGGGACCCAGTACTTC. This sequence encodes CASSEGQGVGTQYF.

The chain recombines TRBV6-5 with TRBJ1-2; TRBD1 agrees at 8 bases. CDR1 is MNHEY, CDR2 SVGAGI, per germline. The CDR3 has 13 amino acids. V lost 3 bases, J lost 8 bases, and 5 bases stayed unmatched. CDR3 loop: CASSYGQGRGYTF. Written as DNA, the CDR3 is TGTGCCAGCAGTTATGGACAGGGACGGGGCTACACCTTC.

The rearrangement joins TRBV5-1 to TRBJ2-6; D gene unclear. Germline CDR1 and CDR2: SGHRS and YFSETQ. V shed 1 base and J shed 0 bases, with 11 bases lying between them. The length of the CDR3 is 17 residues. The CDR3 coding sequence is TGCGCCAGCAGCTTGAGAGAGTTGAGCTCTGGGGCCAACGTCCTGACTTTC. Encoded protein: CASSLRELSSGANVLTF. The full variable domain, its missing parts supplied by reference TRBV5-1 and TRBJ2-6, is KAGVTQTPRYLIKTRGQQVTLSCSPISGHRSVSWYQQTPGQGLQFLFEYFSETQRNKGNFPGRFSGRQFSNSRSEMNVSTLELGDSALYLCASSLRELSSGANVLTFGAGSRLTVL.